This T cell receptor (beta chain) came from a study of T cell repertoires in cytomegalovirus infection (dated by TCRdb to the late 2010s). For the study in its entirety: Recently identified HLA-C-restricted CMV epitopes, whose presentation resists viral immunomodulation, were targeted by peptide stimulations together with well-studied HLA-B-restricted epitopes. The HLA type of each donor mattered for the analysis, because public TCR beta signatures pointed to carriage of CMV infection along with the matching HLA type. Study-wide findings and limitations: In the ex vivo response, HLA-C-restricted CMV-specific TCR beta clonotypes were dominant, and in two of eight donors the single most frequent clonotype came from this HLA-C-restricted group. Carriers of CMV infection plus the relevant HLA type were discriminated by the cumulative frequency of public TCR beta family members in the study cohort and in an independent 352-donor cohort.

As concerns this clonotype: Its antigen remains undetermined. Nothing much larger sits one base from this clone, and base qualities are not available.

Sequenced using an Illumina HiSeq 1500. TCRdb's own reprocessing of the public reads used fastp at Q25 and MiXCR and kept productive beta chains. Each record represents a unique CDR3 protein, reported with the most common genes and DNA among its rows. For this sample the table gives hundreds of thousands of distinct CDR3 sequences, of which around a third were detected only once. 15% to 20% of the sample comes from the top ten. The CDR3 runs 15 residues from the cysteine to the phenylalanine. Left in the record is the CDR3 DNA by itself, 45 bases read in frame from the first base. Trimming accounts for 4 bases at V and 13 bases at J, while the number of junction bases matched to no gene is 14. CDR1 and CDR2 were assigned from the germline V gene as SGHVS and FQNEAQ. The treatment or condition label for this specimen denotes: in vitro stimulation with specific CMV peptide epitopes to enrich CMV-specific T cells.

The TCR comes from a human donor in good health (CMV status not recorded). Some clones in this sample may be carry-over from other donors' samples. Sequenced material: cultured PBMCs, taken from culture after CMV antigen stimulation. Rearrangement joined TRBV7-8 to TRBJ2-1; TRBD1 agrees with 9 junctional bases. The CDR3 region has the sequence CASSSPGQGSPNQFF. At the DNA level, the sequence is TGTGCCAGCAGCTCCCCGGGACAGGGTTCCCCAAACCAGTTCTTC.